This T cell receptor beta chain was sequenced in a study of cytomegalovirus exposure and HLA in healthy donors. PCR primers comprised 60 Vbeta and 13 Jbeta primers. Sequencing was performed with immunoSEQ multiplex PCR; in TCRdb, only in-frame clones are kept and a portion is missing. The repertoire consists of around 120,000 clones, with 50% to 65% occurring once and the leading ten covering 9.5%. The sample taken for sequencing was PBMCs. The TCR comes from a woman in her forties in good health and CMV-seropositive.

This chain's CDR3 is CASSPIGGPNEQFF. CDR3 DNA sequence: TGTGCCAGCTCACCAATAGGCGGGCCCAATGAGCAGTTCTTC. The chain has TRBV18 and TRBJ2-1; D is perhaps TRBD2 (5 bases). CDR3 length equals 14 residues. Germline-derived CDR1 and CDR2 are KGHSH and LQKENI. V was shortened by 2 bases and J by 6 bases, with 11 bases between the two germline ends.